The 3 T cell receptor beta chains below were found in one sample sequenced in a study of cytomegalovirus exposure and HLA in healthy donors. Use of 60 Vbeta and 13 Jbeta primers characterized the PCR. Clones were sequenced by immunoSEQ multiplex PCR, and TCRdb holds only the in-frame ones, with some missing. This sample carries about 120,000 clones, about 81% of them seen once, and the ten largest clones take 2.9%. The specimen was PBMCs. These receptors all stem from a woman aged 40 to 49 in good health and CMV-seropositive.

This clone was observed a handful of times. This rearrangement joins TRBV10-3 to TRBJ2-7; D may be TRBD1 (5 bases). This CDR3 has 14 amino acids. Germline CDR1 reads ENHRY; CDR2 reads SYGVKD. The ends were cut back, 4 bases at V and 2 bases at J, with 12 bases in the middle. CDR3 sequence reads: CAISGWTTPYEQYF. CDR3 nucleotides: TGTGCCATCAGTGGTTGGACAACTCCCTACGAGCAGTACTTC.

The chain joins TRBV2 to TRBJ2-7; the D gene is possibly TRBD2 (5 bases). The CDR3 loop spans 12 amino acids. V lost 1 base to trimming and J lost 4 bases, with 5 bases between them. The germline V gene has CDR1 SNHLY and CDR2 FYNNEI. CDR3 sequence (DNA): TGTGCCAGCAGTGAAGGAGGGTACGAGCAGTACTTC. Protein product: CASSEGGYEQYF. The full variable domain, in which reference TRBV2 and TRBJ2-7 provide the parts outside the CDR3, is EPEVTQTPSHQVTQMGQEVILRCVPISNHLYFYWYRQILGQKVEFLVSFYNNEISEKSEIFDDQFSVERPDGSNFTLKIRSTKLEDSAMYFCASSEGGYEQYFGPGTRLTVT.

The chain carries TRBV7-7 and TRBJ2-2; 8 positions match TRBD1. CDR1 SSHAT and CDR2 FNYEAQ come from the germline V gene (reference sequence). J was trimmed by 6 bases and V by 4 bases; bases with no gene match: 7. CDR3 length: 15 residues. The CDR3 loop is CASSSMTGEPGELFF. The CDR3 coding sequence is TGTGCCAGCAGCTCAATGACAGGGGAGCCCGGGGAGCTGTTTTTT.